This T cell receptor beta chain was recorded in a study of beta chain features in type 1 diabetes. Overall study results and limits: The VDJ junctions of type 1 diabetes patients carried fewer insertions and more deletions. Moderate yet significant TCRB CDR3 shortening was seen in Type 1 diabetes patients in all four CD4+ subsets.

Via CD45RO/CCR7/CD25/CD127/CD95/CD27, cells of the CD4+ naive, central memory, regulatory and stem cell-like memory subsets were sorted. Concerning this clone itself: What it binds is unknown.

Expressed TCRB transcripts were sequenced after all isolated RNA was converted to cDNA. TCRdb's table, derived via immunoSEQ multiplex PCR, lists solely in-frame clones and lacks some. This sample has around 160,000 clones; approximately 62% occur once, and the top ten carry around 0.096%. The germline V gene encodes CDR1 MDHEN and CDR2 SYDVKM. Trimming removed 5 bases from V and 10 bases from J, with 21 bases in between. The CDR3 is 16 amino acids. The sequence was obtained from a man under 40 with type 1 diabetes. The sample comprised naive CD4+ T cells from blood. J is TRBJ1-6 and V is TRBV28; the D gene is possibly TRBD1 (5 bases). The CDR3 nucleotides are TGTGCCAGCAGTCCCGGAGACAGAGGTGGGGAGTCACCCCTCCACTTT. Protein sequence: CASSPGDRGGESPLHF.